The 3 T cell receptor beta chains presented below share a single source sample, sequenced in a study of early T cells in non-severe SARS-CoV-2 infection. MiXCR, run by TCRdb on the 5' RACE reads, gives a single entry per CDR3 protein. The sample shows roughly 40,000 distinct CDR3 sequences, over 4.5% of them seen only once. The sequenced material came from whole blood. The receptors shown here come from an adult who was a healthcare worker with PCR-confirmed SARS-CoV-2 infection or an uninfected control (not recorded which).

This clonotype came up a few times. The chain employs TRBV7-9 and TRBJ2-3; 9 nucleotides line up with TRBD1. The trim removed 3 bases at V and 0 bases at J, leaving 4 bases unmatched. The CDR3 extends over 16 amino acids. The V gene's germline CDR1 is SEHNR and CDR2 FQNEAQ (reference sequence). The CDR3 bases are TGTGCCAGCAGCTTTACAGGGGGCCCGAGCACAGATACGCAGTATTTT. Its translation is CASSFTGGPSTDTQYF.

This clonotype was seen at least ten times. The chain is built from TRBV4-1 and TRBJ1-2; 9 bases align to TRBD1. The CDR3 is made up of 15 amino acids. Germline loops: CDR1 MGHRA, CDR2 YSYEKL. The ends lost 0 bases at V and 8 bases at J; junction bases unmatched: 7. CDR3: CASSQEKGQGIGYTF. The DNA for the CDR3 is TGCGCCAGCAGCCAAGAAAAGGGACAGGGAATCGGCTACACCTTC.

The V gene is TRBV7-2, the J gene TRBJ2-1; no clear D. Trimming removed 5 bases from V and 0 bases from J, with 14 bases in between. The V gene's germline CDR1 is SGHTA and CDR2 FQGNSA. The length of the CDR3 is 16 residues. CDR3 amino acids: CASSPYASNSYNEQFF. For the CDR3, the DNA is TGTGCCAGCAGCCCCTATGCGTCCAACTCCTACAATGAGCAGTTCTTC.